The 23 T cell receptor beta chains below all came from one sample that was sequenced in a study of monozygotic twins with inflammatory bowel disease. Each CDR3 protein gets one entry in TCRdb, which reprocessed the 5' RACE reads and gives no DNA. The sample table includes 330,000 or so distinct CDR3 sequences. Sequenced input: blood. The receptors here all came from a human donor with ulcerative colitis or Crohn's disease, or a healthy co-twin of an affected twin (not recorded which).

The chain's CDR3 is CASSFGQGAGDSSYEQYF. The chain combines TRBV5-1 with TRBJ2-7; absent DNA, TCRdb's TRBD1 call cannot be checked. The CDR3 runs to 18 residues. Germline V gene lookup returns CDR1 SGHRS and CDR2 YFSETQ.

V gene TRBV7-9 combines with J gene TRBJ2-7; TCRdb indicates TRBD1, and absent DNA this call remains unverified. In germline, CDR1 is SEHNR, CDR2 FQNEAQ (reference sequence). This CDR3 spans 15 amino acids. This chain's CDR3 is CASSLSQGLGGEQYF.

CDR3 region: CASSPNSGSANEQFF. The rearrangement links TRBV2 to TRBJ2-1; there is no DNA to check the TCRdb D call of TRBD2. This CDR3 region has 15 residues. Per the germline V gene, CDR1 is SNHLY and CDR2 is FYNNEI.

The rearrangement links TRBV30 to TRBJ2-2; checking the TCRdb D call of TRBD2 is not possible without DNA. CDR1 and CDR2 from the germline V gene are GTSNPN and SVGIG (reference sequence). This CDR3 region has 15 residues. The CDR3 protein is CAWRKREINTGELFF.

V and J are TRBV4-1 and TRBJ2-3; lacking DNA, the TRBD1 call made by TCRdb goes unchecked. This CDR3 spans 16 amino acids. Looked up from germline, CDR1 is MGHRA and CDR2 is YSYEKL. CDR3 amino acids: CASTPLVGGVTDTQYF.

The J gene is TRBJ2-5, the V gene TRBV15; TCRdb's D gene call, TRBD1, goes unchecked for lack of DNA. CDR3 length equals 14 residues. In germline, CDR1 is LNHNV, CDR2 YYDKDF (reference sequence). The CDR3 protein is CATKQGIKLETQYF.

This chain links TRBV28 with TRBJ1-2; TCRdb lists TRBD1, though no DNA is available to test this call. The CDR3 is made up of 11 amino acids. Looked up from germline, CDR1 is MDHEN and CDR2 is SYDVKM. The CDR3 protein is CASGQGYGYTF.

The genes are TRBV5-8 and TRBJ1-2; TCRdb selects TRBD1, and the lack of DNA leaves this call unchecked. CDR1 and CDR2 (germline): SGHTS, YDEGEE. The CDR3 runs to 16 residues. The CDR3 reads CASSGRDRNPFFGYTF.

The J gene is TRBJ1-1, the V gene TRBV18. The length of the CDR3 is 12 residues. Germline CDR1 is KGHSH and CDR2 is LQKENI. CDR3 in amino acids: CASSPRNTEAFF.

The V gene is TRBV10-2, the J gene TRBJ1-2; as DNA is missing, the TRBD1 call by TCRdb cannot be tested. The CDR3 runs to 14 residues. The germline V gene encodes CDR1 WSHSY and CDR2 SAAADI. CDR3 loop: CASAGRQDFYGYTF.

The rearrangement joins TRBV7-9 to TRBJ2-4. In germline, CDR1 is SEHNR, CDR2 FQNEAQ (reference sequence). This CDR3 has 16 residues. The CDR3: CASSLYGALAKNIQYF.

V usage is TRBV27 and J usage is TRBJ1-2. This CDR3 is 13 amino acids long. The germline gives CDR1 MNHEY, CDR2 SMNVEV (reference sequence). The CDR3 loop is CASSFTDGDGYTF.

The chain combines TRBV30 with TRBJ1-2; absent DNA, TCRdb's TRBD1 call cannot be checked. Germline CDR1 is GTSNPN and CDR2 is SVGIG (reference sequence). This CDR3 has 12 residues. This CDR3 is CAWSLKGYGYTF.

The V call is TRBV20-1, the J call TRBJ1-5; TCRdb's D call of TRBD1 is untestable without DNA. The CDR3 has 12 amino acids. From germline, CDR1 is DFQATT and CDR2 SNEGSKA (reference sequence). CDR3 loop: CSVWTGDQPQHF.

The chain couples TRBV27 to TRBJ2-3. The CDR3 is made up of 13 amino acids. CDR1 is MNHEY and CDR2 is SMNVEV in the germline V gene (reference sequence). The CDR3 sequence: CASTFMASDTQYF.

The chain is built from TRBV28 and TRBJ2-1; the D gene TCRdb calls, TRBD1, cannot be checked with no DNA. Germline loops: CDR1 MDHEN, CDR2 SYDVKM. The CDR3 runs to 16 residues. CDR3 sequence reads: CASSPGWGVSYNEQFF.

The J gene is TRBJ1-2, the V gene TRBV5-1. The germline V gene encodes CDR1 SGHRS and CDR2 YFSETQ. This CDR3 contains 15 residues. The CDR3 region is CASSLGPQLNYGYTF. The full variable domain, its missing parts supplied by reference TRBV5-1 and TRBJ1-2, is KAGVTQTPRYLIKTRGQQVTLSCSPISGHRSVSWYQQTPGQGLQFLFEYFSETQRNKGNFPGRFSGRQFSNSRSEMNVSTLELGDSALYLCASSLGPQLNYGYTFGSGTRLTVV.

V is TRBV27 and J is TRBJ1-2; TCRdb selects TRBD1, and the lack of DNA leaves this call unchecked. Per germline, CDR1 MNHEY and CDR2 SMNVEV (reference sequence). The CDR3 sequence is 16 residues long. CDR3 loop: CASRRTGTAMGYGYTF.

V gene TRBV11-2 combines with J gene TRBJ2-5; TCRdb's D gene call, TRBD2, goes unchecked for lack of DNA. There are 16 residues in the CDR3. Germline CDR1 SGHAT, CDR2 FQNNGV. The CDR3 here is CASSFRLITSTETQYF.

The V call is TRBV19, the J call TRBJ2-1. CDR1 and CDR2 (germline): LNHDA, SQIVND (reference sequence). This CDR3 spans 15 amino acids. The CDR3 protein is CASSKERSSYNEQFF.

The chain has TRBV6-6 and TRBJ2-1; TCRdb outputs TRBD1, but without DNA this stays unchecked. Germline V gene sequence: CDR1 MNHNY, CDR2 SVGAGI (reference sequence). This CDR3 has 13 amino acids. The chain's CDR3 is CASMFGGANEQFF.

V and J are TRBV29-1 and TRBJ2-2. There are 12 residues in the CDR3. Germline V gene data show CDR1 as SQVTM and CDR2 as ANQGSEA. CDR3 in amino acids: CSAKRETGELFF.

The chain couples TRBV28 to TRBJ1-2; no DNA is available, so the TRBD1 call from TCRdb remains unchecked. CDR1 is MDHEN and CDR2 is SYDVKM in the germline V gene. The CDR3 contains 16 residues. CDR3 residues: CAIALHPQGDNYGYTF.